Listed here are 26 T cell receptor beta chains from one sample, sequenced in a study of T-cell reconstitution after alpha-beta-depleted transplantation in children (TCRdb year 2016). Library preparation used PCR. The run used an Illumina HiSeq 2500. To normalize quantification of the TCRbeta repertoire, the TCR libraries were built with molecular barcoding that relied on unique molecular identifiers. TCRdb reprocessed the public reads (quality trimming at Q25 with fastp, clone calling with MiXCR) and kept in-frame beta chains. Identical CDR3 proteins give one entry, which carries the most common genes and DNA. Within this sample are some 500,000 distinct CDR3 sequences, with around 20% of them counted one time only. The top ten hold about 3.1% of the sample. This sample comprised PBMCs from the stem cell graft donor, obtained from the stem cell graft. Receptors were obtained from a human donor who donated a stem cell graft to a child with acute lymphoblastic leukemia.

This chain joins TRBV20-1 and TRBJ2-6, with no clear D. Germline-derived CDR1 and CDR2 are DFQATT and SNEGSKA (reference sequence). The CDR3 has 14 residues. Trimming removed 4 bases from V and 0 bases from J, with 7 bases in between. The CDR3, as DNA: TGCAGTGCTATAGCAGTCTCTGGGGCCAACGTCCTGACTTTC. This encodes CSAIAVSGANVLTF.

This chain uses TRBV25-1 with TRBJ2-5, with D hard to call. There are 13 residues in the CDR3. The V and J ends lost 4 bases and 4 bases respectively, with 10 bases between them. Germline CDR1 reads MGHDK; CDR2 reads SYGVNS. The DNA for the CDR3 is TGTGCCAGCAGTGGAAGACCCCGAGAGACCCAGTACTTC. The encoded protein is CASSGRPRETQYF.

The V gene is TRBV10-3, the J gene TRBJ2-1; 7 bases agree with TRBD2. V was pared by 4 bases and J by 0 bases, with 12 bases of the junction left unmatched. This CDR3 is 18 amino acids long. CDR1 is ENHRY and CDR2 is SYGVKD in the germline V gene. DNA for the CDR3: TGTGCCATCAGTGCAACGGGGCGGGAGTTCCGCTCCTACAATGAGCAGTTCTTC. Protein sequence: CAISATGREFRSYNEQFF.

This clonotype was counted many times. The chain has TRBV9 and TRBJ2-5, with D possibly TRBD2 on 7 matching bases. The germline gives CDR1 SGDLS, CDR2 YYNGEE. The CDR3 is 15 residues long. The V end was cut by 0 bases, the J end by 1 base, with 10 bases between. The CDR3 region is CASSVEGGPQETQYF. The CDR3 DNA reads as TGTGCCAGCAGCGTAGAGGGGGGGCCCCAAGAGACCCAGTACTTC.

V usage is TRBV5-1 and J usage is TRBJ2-2; 9 bases are shared with TRBD2. Germline CDR1 and CDR2: SGHRS and YFSETQ. The junction had 8 bases not matched to a gene; V was cut back by 6 bases and J by 5 bases. The CDR3 totals 15 residues. DNA for the CDR3: TGCGCCAGCAAACCGGGGACTAGCAGGACCGGGGAGCTGTTTTTT. It specifies CASKPGTSRTGELFF.

The gene calls are TRBV5-1 and TRBJ1-1, with TRBD1 matching 10 bases. Unmatched junction bases numbered 8, after V lost 0 bases and J lost 0 bases. Germline-derived CDR1 and CDR2 are SGHRS and YFSETQ. This CDR3 spans 18 amino acids. The chain's CDR3 is CASSLGLRQGAMNTEAFF. The CDR3 DNA sequence: TGCGCCAGCAGCTTGGGACTACGACAGGGGGCAATGAACACTGAAGCTTTCTTT. Based on the CDR3 plus reference TRBV5-1 and TRBJ1-1, the full variable domain is KAGVTQTPRYLIKTRGQQVTLSCSPISGHRSVSWYQQTPGQGLQFLFEYFSETQRNKGNFPGRFSGRQFSNSRSEMNVSTLELGDSALYLCASSLGLRQGAMNTEAFFGQGTRLTVV.

DNA for the CDR3: TGTGCCAGCAGCCGTGGATCTGGGGGTTACACTGAAGCTTTCTTT. Translation: CASSRGSGGYTEAFF. The chain has TRBV3-1 and TRBJ1-1; weak D call: TRBD1 (5 bases). The length of the CDR3 is 15 residues. Trimming left V 4 bases short and J 3 bases short, with 15 bases between. Germline loops: CDR1 LGHDT, CDR2 YNNKEL (reference sequence).

The V call is TRBV2, the J call TRBJ2-7; D gene uncertain. The CDR3 extends over 15 amino acids. The germline V gene encodes CDR1 SNHLY and CDR2 FYNNEI. V was shortened by 2 bases and J by 0 bases, with 11 bases between the two germline ends. CDR3 sequence: CASSESRTDSYEQYF. In DNA, the CDR3 is TGTGCCAGCAGTGAATCCCGGACGGACTCCTACGAGCAGTACTTC.

The chain recombines TRBV19 with TRBJ2-5, with 11 bases that match TRBD2. V was clipped by 6 bases and J by 2 bases; unmatched bases: 8. Germline V gene sequence: CDR1 LNHDA, CDR2 SQIVND (reference sequence). This CDR3 has 16 amino acids. For the CDR3, the DNA is TGTGCCAGTAGGCATGGGACTAGCGGTGGGCAAGAGACCCAGTACTTC. Encoded protein: CASRHGTSGGQETQYF.

This clonotype was counted between two and nine times. J is TRBJ2-2 and V is TRBV5-1, with D maybe TRBD1 (6 bases). The ends were cut back, 5 bases at V and 5 bases at J, with 10 bases in the middle. The length of the CDR3 is 13 residues. In germline, CDR1 is SGHRS, CDR2 YFSETQ. DNA of the CDR3: TGCGCCAGCAGTATGGACAGTACCGGGGAGCTGTTTTTT. Protein product: CASSMDSTGELFF. Supplemented by reference TRBV5-1 and TRBJ2-2, the full variable domain reads KAGVTQTPRYLIKTRGQQVTLSCSPISGHRSVSWYQQTPGQGLQFLFEYFSETQRNKGNFPGRFSGRQFSNSRSEMNVSTLELGDSALYLCASSMDSTGELFFGEGSRLTVL.

Only a few counts were recorded for this clonotype. The chain employs TRBV9 and TRBJ2-7, with 7 bases aligning to TRBD2. The CDR3 consists of 15 residues. Trimming cost V 4 bases and J 2 bases; bases outside gene matches: 9. CDR1 is SGDLS and CDR2 is YYNGEE in the germline V gene. The CDR3 nucleotides are TGTGCCAGCAGCTCCAGCGGGGATGCGACCTACGAGCAGTACTTC. Residues: CASSSSGDATYEQYF.

This clonotype has a handful of counts. The chain combines TRBV7-8 with TRBJ2-7; TRBD2 aligns across 8 bases. The CDR3 contains 13 residues. V dropped 5 bases and J dropped 7; count of bases not matched to a gene: 7. Germline V gene data show CDR1 as SGHVS and CDR2 as FQNEAQ. The CDR3 DNA reads TGTGCCAGCAGCCGCGGGGGGTCGGGGGAGCAGTACTTC. This codes for CASSRGGSGEQYF.

In its sample, this clonotype was seen many times. The gene calls are TRBV20-1 and TRBJ2-2, with 8 bases aligning to TRBD2. The ends lost 7 bases at V and 1 base at J; junction bases unmatched: 5. Germline loops: CDR1 DFQATT, CDR2 SNEGSKA (reference sequence). CDR3 size: 14 residues. The CDR3 nucleotides are TGCAGTGGAATCGCGGGAGGGAACACCGGGGAGCTGTTTTTT. Translation: CSGIAGGNTGELFF.

This clonotype was counted many times. The J gene is TRBJ1-5, the V gene TRBV5-1; TRBD1 might be the D (6 bases). V was shortened by 2 bases and J by 7 bases, with 13 bases between the two germline ends. Germline V lookup: CDR1 SGHRS, CDR2 YFSETQ. The CDR3 is made up of 14 amino acids. In DNA form, the CDR3 reads TGCGCCAGCAGCTTCTCGGGGGCGGGCCAGCCCCAGCATTTT. Translation: CASSFSGAGQPQHF.

This clonotype was detected only a few times. In nucleotides, the CDR3 is TGTGCCAGCAGCTCCCAAGGGAGTGTTTACGAGCAGTACTTC. As protein: CASSSQGSVYEQYF. This chain joins TRBV7-2 and TRBJ2-7, with a possible D match to TRBD2 (5 bases). The length of the CDR3 is 14 residues. The germline CDR1 and CDR2 sequences are SGHTA and FQGNSA. V was shortened by 4 bases and J by 4 bases, with 14 bases between the two germline ends.

The chain employs TRBV5-4 and TRBJ1-6; 7 bases are shared with TRBD1. The CDR3 contains 14 residues. Germline CDR1 SGHNT, CDR2 YYREEE (reference sequence). Trimming took 1 base from V and 10 from J; bases not matched to a gene: 5. CDR3 loop: CASSLSPGGSPLHF. As DNA, the CDR3 is TGTGCCAGCAGCTTGTCCCCAGGGGGGTCACCCCTCCACTTT.

This clonotype was counted a few times. The limits of the CDR3 on the DNA are not certain, so only TCRdb's listed CDR3 is given. The CDR3 reads CASSLEGWRETPGSCFF. The chain uses TRBV5-5 and TRBJ2-2; the table's D call, TRBD2, has no DNA check behind it. The CDR3 contains 17 residues when both ends are counted. From germline, CDR1 is SGHKS and CDR2 YYEKEE (reference sequence).

This sequence joins TRBV11-2 and TRBJ1-5; D is undetermined. Trimming took 2 bases from V and 4 from J, leaving 6 bases between them. The CDR3 is 13 residues long. Germline loops: CDR1 SGHAT, CDR2 FQNNGV. The CDR3 DNA follows: TGTGCCAGCAGCTTATCAGATAATCAGCCCCAGCATTTT. This sequence encodes CASSLSDNQPQHF.

This clonotype appeared a few times. The chain uses TRBV20-1 and TRBJ2-7; weak D call: TRBD2 (5 bases). Per germline, CDR1 DFQATT and CDR2 SNEGSKA (reference sequence). V was pared by 3 bases and J by 3 bases, with 15 bases between. The CDR3 spans 14 residues. This CDR3 is CSARETDWGYEQYF. The CDR3 DNA reads as TGCAGTGCTAGGGAAACGGACTGGGGCTACGAGCAGTACTTC.

The V call is TRBV3-1, the J call TRBJ2-2; 13 bases map to TRBD2. Germline CDR1 reads LGHDT; CDR2 reads YNNKEL (reference sequence). V was pared by 0 bases and J by 4 bases, with 2 bases of the junction left unmatched. CDR3 length: 17 amino acids. The CDR3 sequence is CASSQDGLAGVTGELFF. The CDR3 DNA follows: TGTGCCAGCAGCCAAGATGGACTAGCGGGAGTCACCGGGGAGCTGTTTTTT.

The chain is built from TRBV4-1 and TRBJ2-1; no firm D call. V lost 1 base to trimming and J lost 8 bases, with 15 bases between them. CDR3 length: 15 amino acids. CDR1 MGHRA and CDR2 YSYEKL come from the germline V gene. CDR3 amino acids: CASSQAQTAVDEQFF. The DNA of the CDR3 is TGCGCCAGCAGCCAAGCCCAGACGGCGGTCGATGAGCAGTTCTTC.

CDR3 region: CASSSPFVRSITDQGGTDTQYF. CDR3 nucleotide sequence: TGTGCCAGCAGCTCCCCCTTCGTTAGGTCGATCACCGACCAAGGTGGCACAGATACGCAGTATTTT. The chain joins TRBV7-1 to TRBJ2-3; no definite D call. TRBV7-1 is treated as an ORF (open reading frame) with a function not yet certain. The CDR3 is 22 residues long. The ends were cut back, 3 bases at V and 1 base at J, with 32 bases in the middle.

V usage is TRBV9 and J usage is TRBJ1-5; D is perhaps TRBD1 (6 bases). CDR3 length: 14 amino acids. The germline V and J ends were trimmed by 0 bases and 6 bases, with 10 bases remaining between them. In germline, CDR1 is SGDLS, CDR2 YYNGEE. Written as DNA, the CDR3 is TGTGCCAGCAGCGTAGTACCAGGGGCTCAGCCCCAGCATTTT. Translation gives CASSVVPGAQPQHF.

This clonotype was seen only a few times. The chain is built from TRBV4-2 and TRBJ1-1, with TRBD1 matching over 10 bases. Germline CDR1 LGHNA, CDR2 YNFKEQ. CDR3 size: 15 residues. Trimming removed 5 bases from V and 3 bases from J; junction bases left unmatched: 6. The CDR3 loop is CASSDRDRGYTEAFF. The CDR3 coding sequence is TGTGCCAGCAGCGACAGGGACAGGGGCTACACTGAAGCTTTCTTT.

The rearrangement joins TRBV20-1 to TRBJ2-5; D is ambiguous. CDR1 is DFQATT and CDR2 is SNEGSKA in the germline V gene (reference sequence). The V gene lost 7 bases and the J gene lost 13 bases, with 28 bases spanning the gap. The CDR3 has 14 amino acids. For the CDR3, the DNA is TGCAGTGTCTCAAAAACCGCACCTCTACGGCGTGGGTACTTC. It yields the protein CSVSKTAPLRRGYF.

The gene calls are TRBV4-1 and TRBJ2-2; D is ambiguous. CDR1 is MGHRA and CDR2 is YSYEKL in the germline V gene. CDR3 size: 16 residues. V lost 4 bases and J 3 bases, leaving 15 bases between the germline ends. CDR3 DNA sequence: TGCGCCAGCAGCCTATTACCTGGTCCCTACACCGGGGAGCTGTTTTTT. Its protein product is CASSLLPGPYTGELFF.